This TCR beta chain came from a study of Ad26.COV2.S vaccination and SARS-CoV-2 variants. Treatment noted: 15 to 20 received Ad26.COV2.S at low or high dose, single or two shots; a few received placebo; per-sample allocation not given. Sampling took place 63 days after the first vaccine or placebo injection. The CDR3 totals 15 residues. Germline V gives CDR1 LNHNV, CDR2 YYDKDF (reference sequence). With 1 base removed from V and 1 base from J, the gap between germline ends came to 11 bases. Profiling relied on immunoSEQ multiplex PCR, and the TCRdb table lists in-frame clones only, not all of them. The repertoire holds 450,000 to 550,000 clones, 70% to 90% seen once, with 1.7% in the top ten.

The sequence derives from a person aged 18 to 65 who received the Ad26.COV2.S COVID-19 vaccine or a placebo. The chain couples TRBV15 to TRBJ2-7; D is uncertain. This sample comprised peripheral blood, obtained in a trial of Ad26.COV2.S vaccine versus placebo. The CDR3 sequence: CATSRVQATSYEQYF. The DNA of the CDR3 is TGTGCCACCAGCAGAGTGCAGGCGACGTCCTACGAGCAGTACTTC.